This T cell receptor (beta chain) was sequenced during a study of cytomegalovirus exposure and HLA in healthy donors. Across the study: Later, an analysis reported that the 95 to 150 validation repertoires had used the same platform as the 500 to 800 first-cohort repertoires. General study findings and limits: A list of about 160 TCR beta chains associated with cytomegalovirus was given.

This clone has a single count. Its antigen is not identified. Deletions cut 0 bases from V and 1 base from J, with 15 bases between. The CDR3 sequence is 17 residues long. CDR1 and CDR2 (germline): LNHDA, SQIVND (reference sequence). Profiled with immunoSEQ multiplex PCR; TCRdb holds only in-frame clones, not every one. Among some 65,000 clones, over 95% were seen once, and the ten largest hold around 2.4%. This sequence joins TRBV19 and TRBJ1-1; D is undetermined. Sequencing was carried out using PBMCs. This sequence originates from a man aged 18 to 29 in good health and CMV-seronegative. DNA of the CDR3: TGTGCCAGTAGTATAGATCTAGCGGCGGGCTCGAACACTGAAGCTTTCTTT. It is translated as CASSIDLAAGSNTEAFF.